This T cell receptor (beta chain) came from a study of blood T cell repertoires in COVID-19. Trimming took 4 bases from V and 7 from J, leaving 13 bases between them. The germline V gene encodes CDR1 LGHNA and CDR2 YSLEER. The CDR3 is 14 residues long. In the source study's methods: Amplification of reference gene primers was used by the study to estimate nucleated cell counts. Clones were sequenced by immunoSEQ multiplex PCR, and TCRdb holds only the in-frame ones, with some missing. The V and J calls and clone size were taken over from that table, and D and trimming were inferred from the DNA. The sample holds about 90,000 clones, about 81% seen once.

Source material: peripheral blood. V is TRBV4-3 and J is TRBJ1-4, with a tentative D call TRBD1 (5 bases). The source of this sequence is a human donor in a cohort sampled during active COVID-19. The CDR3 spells CASSPQGVREKLFF. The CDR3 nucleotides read TGCGCCAGCAGCCCTCAGGGTGTCCGTGAAAAACTGTTTTTT.